These 24 T cell receptor beta chains originate from one sample sequenced in a study of somatic mutations in cytotoxic T cells in rheumatoid arthritis. Only in-frame clones appear in the TCRdb table, and some are missing; sequencing was by immunoSEQ multiplex PCR. Of fewer than 25,000 clones listed, 78% are singletons. Sample: CD8+ T cells sorted from blood. The origin of the receptors is an adult with rheumatoid arthritis.

The chain carries TRBV27 and TRBJ2-1, with TRBD1 matching 11 bases. The V segment lost 5 bases and the J segment 5 bases; nucleotides outside the gene matches: 8. This CDR3 is built from 16 residues. Germline lookup yields CDR1 MNHEY and CDR2 SMNVEV (reference sequence). The CDR3: CASSPLRTGGNNEQFF. CDR3 bases: TGTGCCAGCAGTCCCCTTAGGACAGGGGGCAACAATGAGCAGTTCTTC.

The chain employs TRBV2 and TRBJ1-1; D unclear. The CDR3 runs to 11 residues. The germline V gene has CDR1 SNHLY and CDR2 FYNNEI. Trimming removed 7 bases from V and 1 base from J, with 4 bases in between. The CDR3 DNA follows: TGTGCCAGCATGAGGAACACTGAAGCTTTCTTT. This encodes CASMRNTEAFF.

There are a few counts of this clone. The chain couples TRBV19 to TRBJ2-1, with TRBD2 matching 7 bases. Germline lookup yields CDR1 LNHDA and CDR2 SQIVND (reference sequence). The CDR3 has 15 residues. The V gene end was trimmed by 1 base and the J gene end by 5 bases; junction bases not matched to a gene: 5. In nucleotides, the CDR3 is TGTGCCAGTAGTATAGTTTCTAGCGGACACAATGAGCAGTTCTTC. Translation gives CASSIVSSGHNEQFF.

The rearrangement uses TRBV4-1 and TRBJ2-7; D is perhaps TRBD1 (5 bases). The CDR3 is made up of 15 amino acids. The germline gives CDR1 MGHRA, CDR2 YSYEKL. Trimming took off 0 bases at V and 0 bases at J, with 9 bases between the two ends. The CDR3 region has the DNA TGCGCCAGCAGCCAAGAAGGGGCAGTCTCCTACGAGCAGTACTTC. As protein: CASSQEGAVSYEQYF.

The rearrangement links TRBV11-2 to TRBJ2-4; 7 nucleotides agree with TRBD1. Trimming at V came to 5 bases and at J to 7 bases, leaving 8 bases not matched to a gene. This CDR3 has 14 amino acids. Germline values: CDR1 SGHAT, CDR2 FQNNGV. CDR3 sequence: CASSDKGARNIQYF. CDR3 nucleotide sequence: TGTGCCAGCAGCGACAAGGGGGCCAGGAACATTCAGTACTTC.

This clone was recorded a few times. V usage is TRBV19 and J usage is TRBJ1-5; D gene unclear. The CDR3 totals 16 residues. V dropped 1 base and J dropped 3 bases, with 13 bases sitting between them. Germline CDR1 reads LNHDA; CDR2 reads SQIVND (reference sequence). In DNA form, the CDR3 reads TGTGCCAGTAGTATAGCCAGTGGTTGGGCCAATCAGCCCCAGCATTTT. Its protein is CASSIASGWANQPQHF.

The gene calls are TRBV9 and TRBJ2-5; 9 nucleotides line up with TRBD1. This CDR3 comprises 15 residues. V lost 3 bases, J lost 4 bases, and 7 bases stayed unmatched. The germline gives CDR1 SGDLS, CDR2 YYNGEE. This CDR3 reads CASSAPTGGSETQYF. CDR3 DNA: TGTGCCAGCAGCGCCCCCACAGGGGGCTCAGAGACCCAGTACTTC.

The rearrangement uses TRBV7-9 and TRBJ2-7; 9 bases map to TRBD2. The germline gives CDR1 SEHNR, CDR2 FQNEAQ (reference sequence). This CDR3 region has 16 residues. Germline trimming cut 4 bases from V and 1 base from J; bases unmatched to any gene: 8. CDR3 sequence (DNA): TGTGCCAGCAGCTCACAGGGACTAGCATATTCCTACGAGCAGTACTTC. Amino acid sequence: CASSSQGLAYSYEQYF.

The chain carries TRBV5-4 and TRBJ2-7; possibly TRBD1 or TRBD2 for D (5 bases each). The CDR3 extends over 12 amino acids. The germline V and J ends were trimmed by 5 bases and 6 bases, with 12 bases remaining between them. Germline CDR1 and CDR2: SGHNT and YYREEE (reference sequence). The CDR3 region has the DNA TGTGCCAGCAGTCAGTCAGGGACCGAGCAGTACTTC. Its translation: CASSQSGTEQYF.

The J gene is TRBJ2-1, the V gene TRBV4-1; 7 bases map to TRBD2. The V gene end was trimmed by 2 bases and the J gene end by 5 bases; junction bases not matched to a gene: 9. Germline V gives CDR1 MGHRA, CDR2 YSYEKL. CDR3 length: 16 residues. The CDR3 reads CASSQRRESGNNEQFF. CDR3 nucleotide sequence: TGCGCCAGCAGCCAAAGGCGGGAGAGCGGGAACAATGAGCAGTTCTTC.

This sequence joins TRBV5-1 and TRBJ2-7; D is unresolved. Germline lookup yields CDR1 SGHRS and CDR2 YFSETQ. This CDR3 contains 17 residues. Trimming took off 0 bases at V and 3 bases at J, with 19 bases between the two ends. CDR3 amino acids: CASSLGSAERPNYEQYF. The DNA for the CDR3 is TGCGCCAGCAGCTTGGGATCAGCAGAAAGGCCAAACTACGAGCAGTACTTC. The full variable domain, in which reference TRBV5-1 and TRBJ2-7 provide the parts outside the CDR3, is KAGVTQTPRYLIKTRGQQVTLSCSPISGHRSVSWYQQTPGQGLQFLFEYFSETQRNKGNFPGRFSGRQFSNSRSEMNVSTLELGDSALYLCASSLGSAERPNYEQYFGPGTRLTVT.

This clone was found once. The V and J genes are TRBV7-2 and TRBJ1-5; no firm D call. The CDR3 is 12 amino acids. Germline V gene data show CDR1 as SGHTA and CDR2 as FQGNSA. Trimming pared 2 bases from V and 9 bases from J, leaving 8 bases between. DNA for the CDR3: TGTGCCAGCAGCTTACCCCGGGGGCCCCAGCATTTT. Its protein product is CASSLPRGPQHF.

This chain uses TRBV7-8 with TRBJ2-7; 9 positions match TRBD1. This CDR3 spans 15 amino acids. Trimming took 1 base from V and 2 from J; bases not matched to a gene: 3. The germline V gene encodes CDR1 SGHVS and CDR2 FQNEAQ. CDR3 nucleotides: TGTGCCAGCAGCTTAGTGGGGACAGGGCCCTACGAGCAGTACTTC. As protein: CASSLVGTGPYEQYF.

This chain links TRBV5-6 with TRBJ1-2; no clear D. The length of the CDR3 is 12 residues. Germline loops: CDR1 SGHDT, CDR2 YYEEEE. V shed 0 bases and J shed 4 bases, with 4 bases lying between them. As DNA, the CDR3 is TGTGCCAGCAGCTTGGGCAGCTATGGCTACACCTTC. Translating gives CASSLGSYGYTF.

The chain couples TRBV6-5 to TRBJ2-7; no clear D. CDR3 size: 10 residues. V was pared by 11 bases and J by 1 base, with 6 bases between. CDR1 and CDR2 (germline): MNHEY, SVGAGI. CDR3 DNA: TGTGCCGTAGGATCCTACGAGCAGTACTTC. It encodes CAVGSYEQYF.

V usage is TRBV25-1 and J usage is TRBJ2-1, with 10 bases that match TRBD1. Germline CDR1 reads MGHDK; CDR2 reads SYGVNS. After removal of 3 bases from V and 2 bases from J, the junction contained 1 base not matched to a gene. The CDR3 is made up of 15 amino acids. CDR3: CASSETGGPYNEQFF. CDR3 in DNA: TGTGCCAGCAGTGAGACAGGGGGCCCCTACAATGAGCAGTTCTTC.

The V call is TRBV4-1, the J call TRBJ2-1; D not certain. V was pared by 4 bases and J by 5 bases, with 6 bases between. The CDR3 sequence is 12 residues long. In germline, CDR1 is MGHRA, CDR2 YSYEKL. The CDR3, as DNA: TGCGCCAGCAGCCTCGGAAACAATGAGCAGTTCTTC. Amino acids: CASSLGNNEQFF.

The chain's CDR3 is CASKAQGVYEQYF. CDR3 coding DNA: TGTGCCAGTAAGGCCCAGGGGGTCTACGAGCAGTACTTC. This chain connects TRBV19 to TRBJ2-7; TRBD1 matches 7 bases. Per the germline V gene, CDR1 is LNHDA and CDR2 is SQIVND (reference sequence). This CDR3 has 13 amino acids. The junction had 6 bases not matched to a gene; V was cut back by 7 bases and J by 3 bases.

This clone was seen more than once but under ten times. The CDR3 coding sequence is TGTGCCAGCAGCTTGGCGGGGTACACCGGGGAGCTGTTTTTT. It is translated as CASSLAGYTGELFF. The chain is built from TRBV5-4 and TRBJ2-2; TRBD2 might be the D (5 bases). With 0 bases removed from V and 3 bases from J, the gap between germline ends came to 6 bases. From germline, CDR1 is SGHNT and CDR2 YYREEE (reference sequence). The CDR3 length is 14 residues.

This clone was seen more than once but under ten times. The gene calls are TRBV7-9 and TRBJ2-7; D not resolved. The length of the CDR3 is 11 residues. V shed 8 bases and J shed 2 bases, with 7 bases lying between them. The germline CDR1 and CDR2 sequences are SEHNR and FQNEAQ (reference sequence). The CDR3 region is CASGPTYEQYF. In DNA, the CDR3 is TGTGCCAGCGGACCTACCTACGAGCAGTACTTC.

The chain uses TRBV5-6 and TRBJ2-2, with 9 bases lining up with TRBD1. Trimming cost V 5 bases and J 3 bases; bases outside gene matches: 5. CDR3 length: 15 amino acids. Germline V gene lookup returns CDR1 SGHDT and CDR2 YYEEEE. In DNA form, the CDR3 reads TGTGCCAGCAGGTGGGGACAGGGAGACACCGGGGAGCTGTTTTTT. This codes for CASRWGQGDTGELFF.

A few counts support this clone. The chain is built from TRBV9 and TRBJ1-1; maybe TRBD1 (5 bases). CDR1 SGDLS and CDR2 YYNGEE come from the germline V gene. The CDR3 is 14 amino acids. Trimming took 2 bases from V and 1 from J, leaving 9 bases between them. The CDR3 DNA follows: TGTGCCAGCAGCGTCGCAGGGACGAACACTGAAGCTTTCTTT. Its protein is CASSVAGTNTEAFF.

The chain recombines TRBV14 with TRBJ2-7; the D gene is possibly TRBD2 (5 bases). The germline CDR1 and CDR2 sequences are SGHDN and FVKESK. This CDR3 region has 15 residues. V lost 1 base, J lost 7 bases, and 17 bases lay in between. The CDR3 DNA sequence: TGTGCCAGCAGCCAAGTTGGCCGGGGAGTCGGGGAGCAGTACTTC. This translates into CASSQVGRGVGEQYF.

This clone appeared once. The rearrangement uses TRBV6-5 and TRBJ2-7; 8 bases align to TRBD1. The CDR3 is 15 residues long. Trimming at V came to 7 bases and at J to 2 bases, leaving 10 bases not matched to a gene. CDR1 is MNHEY, CDR2 SVGAGI, per germline. Here the CDR3 DNA reads TGTGCCAGCAAGGAGTGGGACAGGACTACCTACGAGCAGTACTTC. As protein: CASKEWDRTTYEQYF.